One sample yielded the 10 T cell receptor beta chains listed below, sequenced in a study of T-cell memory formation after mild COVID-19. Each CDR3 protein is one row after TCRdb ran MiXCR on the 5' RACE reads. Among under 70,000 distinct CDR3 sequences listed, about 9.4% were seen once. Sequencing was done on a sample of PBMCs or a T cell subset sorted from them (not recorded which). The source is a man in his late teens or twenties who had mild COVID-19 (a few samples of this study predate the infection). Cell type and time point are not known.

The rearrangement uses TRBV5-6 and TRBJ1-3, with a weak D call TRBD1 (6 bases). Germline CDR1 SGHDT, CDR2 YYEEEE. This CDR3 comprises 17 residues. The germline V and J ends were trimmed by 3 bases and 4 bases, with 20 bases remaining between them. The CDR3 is CASSWTSRGFAGNTIYF. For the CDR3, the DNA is TGTGCCAGCAGCTGGACGAGCAGGGGCTTTGCAGGAAACACCATATATTTT.

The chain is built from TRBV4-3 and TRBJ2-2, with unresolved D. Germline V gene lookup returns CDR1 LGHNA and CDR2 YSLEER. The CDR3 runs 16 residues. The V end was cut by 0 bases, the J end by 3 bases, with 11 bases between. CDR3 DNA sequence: TGCGCCAGCAGCCAAGATGTGAGGTCGTACACCGGGGAGCTGTTTTTT. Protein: CASSQDVRSYTGELFF.

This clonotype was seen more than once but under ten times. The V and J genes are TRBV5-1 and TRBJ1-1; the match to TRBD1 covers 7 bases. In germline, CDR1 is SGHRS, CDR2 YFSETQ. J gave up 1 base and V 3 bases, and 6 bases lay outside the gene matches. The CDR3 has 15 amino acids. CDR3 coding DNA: TGCGCCAGCAGCTCGAAGACAGGGACGAACACTGAAGCTTTCTTT. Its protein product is CASSSKTGTNTEAFF.

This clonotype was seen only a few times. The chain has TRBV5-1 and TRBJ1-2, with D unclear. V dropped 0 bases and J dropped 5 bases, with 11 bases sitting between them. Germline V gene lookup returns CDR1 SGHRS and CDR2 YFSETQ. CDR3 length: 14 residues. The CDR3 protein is CASSLGVGDYGYTF. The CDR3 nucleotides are TGCGCCAGCAGCTTGGGGGTCGGAGATTATGGCTACACCTTC.

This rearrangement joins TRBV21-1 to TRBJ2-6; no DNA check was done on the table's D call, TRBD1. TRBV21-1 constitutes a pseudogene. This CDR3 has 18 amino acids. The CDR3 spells CASIAAGTFHSGANVLTF. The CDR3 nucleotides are TGTGCCAGCATTGCCGCCGGGACCTTCCACTCTGGGGCCAACGTCCTGACTTTC.

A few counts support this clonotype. The CDR3 DNA reads TGTGCCAGCTCACCAGACAGGTCCAATGAGCAGTTCTTC. Protein sequence: CASSPDRSNEQFF. The V and J genes are TRBV18 and TRBJ2-1; the D gene is possibly TRBD1 (6 bases). The germline V gene has CDR1 KGHSH and CDR2 LQKENI. V was cut by 2 bases and J by 6 bases, with 8 bases left in between. There are 13 residues in the CDR3.

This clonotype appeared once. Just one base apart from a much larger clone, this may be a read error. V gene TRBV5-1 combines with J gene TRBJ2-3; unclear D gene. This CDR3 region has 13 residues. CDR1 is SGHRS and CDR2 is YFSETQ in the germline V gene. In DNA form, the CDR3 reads TGCTCCAGCAGCTTGGCCGTCGCAGATACGCAGTATTTT. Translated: CSSSLAVADTQYF.

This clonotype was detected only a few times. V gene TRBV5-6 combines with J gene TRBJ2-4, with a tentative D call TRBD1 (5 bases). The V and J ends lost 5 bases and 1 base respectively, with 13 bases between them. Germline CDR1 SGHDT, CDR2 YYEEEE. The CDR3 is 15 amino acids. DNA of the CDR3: TGTGCCAGCAGGACCCTTGCAGGGGCCAAAAACATTCAGTACTTC. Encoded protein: CASRTLAGAKNIQYF.

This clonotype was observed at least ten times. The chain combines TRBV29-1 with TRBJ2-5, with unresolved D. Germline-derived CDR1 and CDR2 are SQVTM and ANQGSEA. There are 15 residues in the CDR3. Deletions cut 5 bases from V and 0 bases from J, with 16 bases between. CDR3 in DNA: TGCAGCGTTTCCCCTTTTGGAACGTACCAAGAGACCCAGTACTTC. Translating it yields CSVSPFGTYQETQYF.

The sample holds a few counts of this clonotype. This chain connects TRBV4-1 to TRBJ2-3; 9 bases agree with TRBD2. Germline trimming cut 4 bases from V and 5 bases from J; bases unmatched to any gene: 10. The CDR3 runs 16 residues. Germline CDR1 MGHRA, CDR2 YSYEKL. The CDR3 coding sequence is TGCGCCAGCAGCCCACAGCCGGGACTAGCATTAGATACGCAGTATTTT. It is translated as CASSPQPGLALDTQYF.